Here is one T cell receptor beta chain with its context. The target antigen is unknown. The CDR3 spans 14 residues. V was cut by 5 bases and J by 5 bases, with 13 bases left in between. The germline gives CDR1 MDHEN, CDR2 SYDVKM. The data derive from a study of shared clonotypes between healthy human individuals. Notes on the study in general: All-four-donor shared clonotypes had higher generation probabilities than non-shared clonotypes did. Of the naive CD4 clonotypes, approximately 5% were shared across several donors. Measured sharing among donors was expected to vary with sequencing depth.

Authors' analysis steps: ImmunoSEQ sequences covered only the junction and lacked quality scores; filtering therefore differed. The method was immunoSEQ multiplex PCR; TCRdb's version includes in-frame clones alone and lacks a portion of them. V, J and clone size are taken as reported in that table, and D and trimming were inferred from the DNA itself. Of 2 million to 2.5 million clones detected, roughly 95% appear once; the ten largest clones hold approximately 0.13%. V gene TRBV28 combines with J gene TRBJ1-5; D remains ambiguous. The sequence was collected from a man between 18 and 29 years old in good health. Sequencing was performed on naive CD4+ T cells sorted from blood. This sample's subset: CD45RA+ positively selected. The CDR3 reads CASSPQDGYQPQHF. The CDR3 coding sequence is TGTGCCAGCAGTCCCCAGGACGGGTATCAGCCCCAGCATTTT.